These T cell receptor beta chains were read from a single sample in a study of T cell repertoires in cytomegalovirus infection. TCRdb analysed the reads with MiXCR anew, one entry per CDR3 protein. This table holds around 450,000 distinct CDR3 sequences, approximately 11% found once. Sequencing used PBMCs. The receptor source for this set is a human donor in good health (CMV status not recorded). Some clones in this sample may be carry-over from other donors' samples. Each CDR3 is given with its conserved first and last residue. Fields, in order: J gene, V gene, D gene, clone size, CDR3 protein, CDR3 DNA. A D gene is named only where the DNA matches it firmly. Rows give clone size only sometimes, using once, few, many, or a class for an expanded clone.

J: TRBJ2-7; V: TRBV27; D: -; size: -; CDR3: CASSLGRRIYEQYF; DNA: TGTGCCAGCAGTTTAGGACGGAGGATCTACGAGCAGTACTTC
J: TRBJ2-3; V: TRBV7-6; D: TRBD2; size: many; CDR3: CASSRDGGNTDTQYF; DNA: TGTGCCAGCAGCCGGGACGGGGGGAACACAGATACGCAGTATTTT
J: TRBJ2-3; V: TRBV19; D: -; size: few; CDR3: CASRWTASTDTQYF; DNA: TGTGCCAGTAGGTGGACAGCTAGCACAGATACGCAGTATTTT
J: TRBJ1-1; V: TRBV9; D: -; size: -; CDR3: CASSGRLGTEAFF; DNA: TGTGCCAGCAGCGGACGTTTAGGCACTGAAGCTTTCTTT
J: TRBJ1-2; V: TRBV29-1; D: -; size: many; CDR3: CSVEDGGPTPNYGYTF; DNA: TGCAGCGTTGAAGATGGGGGACCAACCCCGAACTATGGCTACACCTTC
J: TRBJ1-1; V: TRBV6-6; D: -; size: many; CDR3: CASRPSTGQNTEAFF; DNA: TGTGCCAGCAGACCTTCGACGGGTCAGAACACTGAAGCTTTCTTT
J: TRBJ1-2; V: TRBV19; D: TRBD1; size: many; CDR3: CASSIRDRGHYGYTF; DNA: TGTGCCAGTAGTATCCGGGACAGGGGTCACTATGGCTACACCTTC
J: TRBJ2-5; V: TRBV11-2; D: TRBD2; size: many; CDR3: CASSLRGSGGASKETQYF; DNA: TGTGCCAGCAGCTTGAGAGGTAGCGGGGGGGCATCCAAAGAGACCCAGTACTTC
J: TRBJ2-6; V: TRBV28; D: -; size: -; CDR3: CASSSPHGKGSGANVLTF; DNA: TGTGCCAGCAGTTCGCCCCATGGGAAGGGATCTGGGGCCAACGTCCTGACTTTC
J: TRBJ2-3; V: TRBV4-1; D: TRBD2; size: many; CDR3: CASSQARTSGTDTQYF; DNA: TGCGCCAGCAGCCAAGCAAGGACTAGCGGCACAGATACGCAGTATTTT
J: TRBJ1-6; V: TRBV20-1; D: -; size: many; CDR3: CSARSGGSENSPLHF; DNA: TGCAGTGCTAGGTCCGGGGGCTCGGAGAATTCACCCCTCCACTTT
J: TRBJ2-2; V: TRBV27; D: -; size: -; CDR3: CASSARGGELFF; DNA: TGTGCCAGCAGTGCAAGGGGCGGGGAGCTGTTTTTT
J: TRBJ1-1; V: TRBV2; D: -; size: many; CDR3: CASSEMGVITEAFF; DNA: TGTGCCAGCAGTGAAATGGGGGTGATCACTGAAGCTTTCTTT
J: TRBJ1-5; V: TRBV14; D: -; size: many; CDR3: CASSQGGVQPQHF; DNA: TGTGCCAGCAGCCAAGGGGGTGTCCAGCCCCAGCATTTT
J: TRBJ2-1; V: TRBV27; D: -; size: few; CDR3: CASSLEVGFAYNEQFF; DNA: TGTGCCAGCAGTTTAGAGGTCGGGTTTGCCTACAATGAGCAGTTCTTC
J: TRBJ2-5; V: TRBV25-1; D: TRBD1; size: many; CDR3: CASSESGGETQYF; DNA: TGTGCCAGCAGTGAATCAGGGGGAGAGACCCAGTACTTC
J: TRBJ1-6; V: TRBV7-3; D: -; size: many; CDR3: CASSSGSSPLHF; DNA: TGTGCCAGCAGCAGCGGGAGTTCACCCCTCCACTTT
J: TRBJ2-2; V: TRBV30; D: -; size: -; CDR3: CACIPEVAERNTGELFF; DNA: TGTGCCTGCATTCCGGAAGTAGCGGAGCGGAACACCGGGGAGCTGTTTTTT
J: TRBJ1-1; V: TRBV25-1; D: -; size: -; CDR3: CASSETGSAFF; DNA: TGTGCCAGCAGTGAAACAGGGTCTGCTTTCTTT
J: TRBJ1-5; V: TRBV18; D: -; size: many; CDR3: CASSPGLSNQPQHF; DNA: TGTGCCAGTAGCCCGGGATTAAGCAATCAGCCCCAGCATTTT
J: TRBJ2-1; V: TRBV13; D: -; size: -; CDR3: CASSSILLGSSYNEQFF; DNA: TGTGCCAGCAGCAGTATATTGTTGGGAAGCTCCTACAATGAGCAGTTCTTC
J: TRBJ2-1; V: TRBV7-3; D: TRBD2; size: many; CDR3: CASSLNPLTSGRGNEQFF; DNA: TGTGCCAGCAGCTTAAACCCTCTGACTAGCGGGAGGGGGAATGAGCAGTTCTTC
J: TRBJ2-2; V: TRBV6-1; D: TRBD1; size: many; CDR3: CASSTGTGLTGELFF; DNA: TGTGCCAGCAGTACCGGGACAGGGCTCACCGGGGAGCTGTTTTTT
J: TRBJ2-7; V: TRBV25-1; D: -; size: many; CDR3: CASSGQTSYEQYF; DNA: TGTGCCAGCAGTGGACAGACTTCCTACGAGCAGTACTTC
J: TRBJ2-5; V: TRBV18; D: TRBD1; size: many; CDR3: CASSPPGQGFQYF; DNA: TGTGCCAGCTCACCACCGGGACAGGGTTTTCAGTACTTC
J: TRBJ1-6; V: TRBV20-1; D: TRBD1; size: -; CDR3: CSARGRGPSPLHF; DNA: TGCAGTGCTAGGGGCAGGGGGCCTTCACCCCTCCACTTT
J: TRBJ2-7; V: TRBV12-3/TRBV12-4; D: TRBD1; size: many; CDR3: CASRKGQGPYEQYF; DNA: TGTGCCAGCAGAAAGGGACAGGGTCCCTACGAGCAGTACTTC
J: TRBJ2-1; V: TRBV27; D: TRBD1; size: few; CDR3: CASRPSGQGRLEQFF; DNA: TGTGCCAGCAGGCCCTCGGGACAGGGCCGTCTGGAGCAGTTCTTC
J: TRBJ2-7; V: TRBV3-1; D: TRBD1; size: few; CDR3: CASSQSGGHGEQYF; DNA: TGTGCCAGCAGCCAGTCAGGGGGCCACGGCGAGCAGTACTTC
J: TRBJ2-7; V: TRBV5-1; D: -; size: -; CDR3: CASSLDPGISYEQYF; DNA: TGCGCCAGCAGCTTGGACCCAGGGATCTCCTACGAGCAGTACTTC
J: TRBJ2-5; V: TRBV20-1; D: TRBD2; size: many; CDR3: CSARDWGGRRYEETQYF; DNA: TGCAGTGCTAGAGATTGGGGAGGGAGACGGTATGAAGAGACCCAGTACTTC
J: TRBJ2-2; V: TRBV20-1; D: -; size: many; CDR3: CSARGHMRDGELFF; DNA: TGCAGTGCTAGAGGGCACATGCGGGATGGGGAGCTGTTTTTT
J: TRBJ2-1; V: TRBV12-3/TRBV12-4; D: -; size: many; CDR3: CASNTGASSYNEQFF; DNA: TGTGCCAGCAACACCGGGGCTAGCTCCTACAATGAGCAGTTCTTC
J: TRBJ2-1; V: TRBV7-3; D: -; size: many; CDR3: CASSLDSKNEQFF; DNA: TGTGCCAGCAGTTTGGACAGCAAAAATGAGCAGTTCTTC
J: TRBJ2-1; V: TRBV7-9; D: -; size: many; CDR3: CASSLGPSGYNEQFF; DNA: TGTGCCAGCAGCTTAGGTCCCAGCGGATACAATGAGCAGTTCTTC
J: TRBJ2-3; V: TRBV19; D: -; size: few; CDR3: CASSAGDGGDTQYF; DNA: TGTGCCAGTAGCGCTGGGGACGGCGGAGATACGCAGTATTTT
J: TRBJ2-7; V: TRBV6-5; D: TRBD2; size: -; CDR3: CASSSLLTSGSYEQYF; DNA: TGTGCCAGCAGTTCGCTCCTGACTAGCGGTTCCTACGAGCAGTACTTC
J: TRBJ2-5; V: TRBV6-1; D: -; size: -; CDR3: CASSEFFEGVETQYF; DNA: TGTGCCAGCAGTGAATTTTTCGAGGGAGTGGAGACCCAGTACTTC
J: TRBJ1-1; V: TRBV28; D: -; size: many; CDR3: CASSLSRSKNTEAFF; DNA: TGTGCCAGCAGTTTAAGCAGATCTAAGAACACTGAAGCTTTCTTT
J: TRBJ1-2; V: TRBV6-5; D: -; size: -; CDR3: CASRTDFNYGYTF; DNA: TGTGCCAGCAGAACAGATTTTAACTATGGCTACACCTTC
J: TRBJ1-2; V: TRBV10-3; D: -; size: -; CDR3: CAITPGQNLNYGYTF; DNA: TGTGCCATCACCCCTGGACAGAACCTTAACTATGGCTACACCTTC
J: TRBJ1-1; V: TRBV6-4; D: -; size: many; CDR3: CASSVDIGTEAFF; DNA: TGTGCCAGCAGTGTAGACATCGGCACTGAAGCTTTCTTT
J: TRBJ2-1; V: TRBV5-6; D: TRBD2; size: -; CDR3: CASSFGTSGDWDEQFF; DNA: TGTGCCAGCAGCTTTGGGACTAGCGGGGACTGGGATGAGCAGTTCTTC
J: TRBJ2-1; V: TRBV2; D: -; size: -; CDR3: CASSIGGFEQFF; DNA: TGTGCCAGCAGTATCGGGGGCTTTGAGCAGTTCTTC
J: TRBJ1-2; V: TRBV6-8; D: -; size: few; CDR3: CASTEAGNYGYTF; DNA: TGTGCCAGCACAGAGGCGGGTAACTATGGCTACACCTTC
J: TRBJ2-1; V: TRBV28; D: -; size: many; CDR3: CASRGDSATEQFF; DNA: TGTGCCAGCAGGGGGGATAGCGCCACTGAGCAGTTCTTC
J: TRBJ1-5; V: TRBV15; D: TRBD1; size: -; CDR3: CATSRDAGGLSNQPQHF; DNA: TGTGCCACCAGCAGAGATGCAGGGGGCCTTAGCAATCAGCCCCAGCATTTT